A selection of T cell receptor beta chains follows, all from one sample in a study of PD-1 blockade in classical Hodgkin lymphoma. Data came from immunoSEQ multiplex PCR; TCRdb stores just in-frame clones and leaves some out. The data show over 60,000 clones, about 93% seen once. Material: peripheral blood mononuclear cells (PBMCs). The receptors were gathered from a human donor with classical Hodgkin lymphoma. Each CDR3 is given with its conserved first and last residue. Fields, in order: V gene, clone size, J gene, D gene, CDR3 length, CDR3 protein, CDR3 DNA. The D gene is left open where the match is weak. Only some rows state a clone size, as once, few, many or a class for expanded clones.

>TRBV18|.|TRBJ1-4|.|12
CASSPRGVSPFF
TGTGCCAGCTCACCACGGGGGGTCTCCCCGTTTTTT
>TRBV11-1|.|TRBJ1-1|.|14
CASSPPYKGAEAFF
TGTGCCAGCAGCCCCCCTTATAAAGGCGCTGAAGCTTTCTTT
>TRBV6-5|.|TRBJ1-2|.|14
CASRRETASYGYTF
TGTGCCAGCAGACGCGAGACAGCCTCCTATGGCTACACCTTC
>TRBV11-3|.|TRBJ2-7|TRBD2|15
CASSLNSGSSNEQYF
TGTGCCAGCAGCTTAAATAGCGGGAGCTCGAACGAGCAGTACTTC
>TRBV28|.|TRBJ2-2|.|12
CASSLVTGELFF
TGTGCCAGCAGTTTAGTAACCGGGGAGCTGTTTTTT
>TRBV19|once|TRBJ1-3|.|13
CASSTRRGNTIYF
TGTGCCAGTAGTACCCGACGGGGAAACACCATATATTTT
>TRBV21-1|.|TRBJ2-5|.|17
CASSNRDRGIHQETQYF
TGTGCCAGCAGCAACCGGGACAGGGGTATCCACCAAGAGACCCAGTACTTC
>TRBV15|.|TRBJ1-1|TRBD1|13
CATSSIQGIQAFF
TGTGCCACCAGCAGTATACAGGGGATCCAAGCTTTCTTT
>TRBV9|.|TRBJ2-3|TRBD1|15
CASSSDRGRADTQYF
TGTGCCAGCAGCTCTGACAGGGGGCGAGCAGATACGCAGTATTTT
>TRBV19|.|TRBJ1-1|.|12
CATTDRYTEAFF
TGTGCCACCACAGACAGGTACACTGAAGCTTTCTTT
>TRBV11-3|.|TRBJ1-1|.|15
CASSSILMGDTEAFF
TGTGCCAGCAGCTCTATCCTTATGGGCGACACTGAAGCTTTCTTT
>TRBV18|.|TRBJ2-3|TRBD1|14
CASSRDSPTDTQYF
TGTGCCAGCTCCAGGGACAGCCCCACAGATACGCAGTATTTT
>TRBV7-8|.|TRBJ2-2|TRBD2|16
CASSRRLAGLSGELFF
TGTGCCAGCAGCCGCAGACTAGCGGGACTTTCCGGGGAGCTGTTTTTT
>TRBV5-4|.|TRBJ2-5|TRBD2|15
CASSLPGRAEETQYF
TGTGCCAGCAGCTTACCAGGGAGGGCGGAAGAGACCCAGTACTTC
>TRBV29-1|.|TRBJ1-1|.|11
CSVVGNTEAFF
TGCAGCGTTGTGGGGAACACTGAAGCTTTCTTT
>TRBV6-5|.|TRBJ1-5|TRBD1|14
CASSHGQGNQPQHF
TGTGCCAGCAGTCACGGACAGGGCAATCAGCCCCAGCATTTT
>TRBV6-6|.|TRBJ2-7|.|14
CASSIDVQGNEQYF
TGTGCCAGCAGTATAGACGTACAGGGAAACGAGCAGTACTTC
>TRBV9|.|TRBJ1-3|.|16
CASSVEQASAGNTIYF
TGTGCCAGCAGCGTGGAACAGGCTAGCGCTGGAAACACCATATATTTT
>TRBV19|.|TRBJ2-7|TRBD2|15
CASSRGLAGTYEQYF
TGTGCCAGTAGTAGGGGACTAGCGGGAACCTACGAGCAGTACTTC
>TRBV5-1|.|TRBJ2-1|.|13
CASSLNWGNEQFF
TGCGCCAGCAGCTTGAATTGGGGGAATGAGCAGTTCTTC
>TRBV5-1|.|TRBJ1-1|.|14
CASSLNLGDTEAFF
TGCGCCAGCAGCTTGAACTTGGGGGACACTGAAGCTTTCTTT
>TRBV5-1|.|TRBJ1-6|.|16
CASSLGQAPMNSPLHF
TGCGCCAGCAGCTTAGGGCAGGCGCCCATGAATTCACCCCTCCACTTT
>TRBV12-1|.|TRBJ1-2|.|17
CAIQGAGTELPFIGYTF
TGTGCCATCCAGGGTGCAGGGACGGAACTCCCCTTTATTGGCTACACCTTC
>TRBV30|.|TRBJ1-1|.|12
CAWSVQAKVAFF
TGTGCCTGGAGTGTACAAGCGAAGGTAGCTTTCTTT
>TRBV7-9|few|TRBJ2-7|.|14
CASSSRTGPYEQYF
TGTGCCAGCAGCTCACGGACGGGCCCCTACGAGCAGTACTTC
>TRBV6-4|.|TRBJ2-5|TRBD1|18
CASSHLYELTGKMETQYF
TGTGCCAGCAGTCACCTATACGAATTGACAGGGAAGATGGAGACCCAGTACTTC
>TRBV7-9|.|TRBJ1-2|.|11
CASSSLLGYTF
TGTGCCAGCAGCTCCCTCCTTGGCTACACCTTC
>TRBV2|few|TRBJ2-2|.|13
CASRGWHTGELFF
TGTGCCAGCAGGGGGTGGCACACCGGGGAGCTGTTTTTT
>TRBV5-4|.|TRBJ1-1|.|15
CASSLSRTPNTEAFF
TGTGCCAGCAGCTTGTCACGGACCCCGAACACCGAAGCTTTCTTT
>TRBV7-6|.|TRBJ1-4|.|14
CASSRGVPNEKLFF
TGTGCCAGCAGCCGGGGGGTGCCTAATGAAAAACTGTTTTTT
>TRBV11-2|.|TRBJ2-3|TRBD2|16
CASSARVAGVLDTQYF
TGTGCCAGCAGCGCCCGGGTAGCGGGGGTTTTAGATACGCAGTATTTT
>TRBV2|.|TRBJ1-1|.|13
CASSEGMNTEAFF
TGTGCCAGCAGTGAAGGAATGAACACTGAAGCTTTCTTT
>TRBV6-5|few|TRBJ2-7|TRBD2|14
CASSLAGASYEQYF
TGTGCCAGCAGTTTAGCGGGAGCTTCCTACGAGCAGTACTTC
>TRBV9|few|TRBJ1-2|TRBD1|21
CASSPRLKYDRDRLKNYGYTF
TGTGCCAGCAGCCCCAGGCTTAAGTATGACAGGGACAGGCTGAAGAACTATGGCTACACCTTC
>TRBV9|.|TRBJ2-3|.|15
CASSVGFSNTDTQYF
TGTGCCAGCAGCGTAGGTTTCTCTAACACAGATACGCAGTATTTT
>TRBV7-2|.|TRBJ1-5|.|12
CASSVQGQPQHF
TGTGCCAGCAGCGTACAAGGTCAGCCCCAGCATTTT
>TRBV18|.|TRBJ1-1|.|13
CASLSGLNTEAFF
TGTGCCAGCCTCTCGGGGTTGAACACTGAAGCTTTCTTT
>TRBV5-1|.|TRBJ2-7|.|18
CASSPHLRAGTATYEQYF
TGCGCCAGCAGCCCACACCTTCGAGCCGGGACTGCCACCTACGAGCAGTACTTC
>TRBV9|.|TRBJ2-1|.|13
CASSVRQNNEQFF
TGTGCCAGCAGCGTAAGACAAAACAATGAGCAGTTCTTC
>TRBV4-1|.|TRBJ2-3|.|15
CASSQDLGGYYTQYF
TGCGCCAGCAGCCAAGATCTCGGGGGTTATTATACGCAGTATTTT
>TRBV2|.|TRBJ2-5|.|8
CASRAQYF
TGTGCCAGCAGGGCCCAGTACTTC
>TRBV5-5|.|TRBJ2-7|.|15
CASSLESADYYEQYF
TGTGCCAGCAGCTTGGAATCCGCAGACTACTACGAGCAGTACTTC
>TRBV6-1|.|TRBJ1-1|.|16
CASSEGREGLNTEAFF
TGTGCCAGCAGTGAAGGAAGGGAGGGGCTGAACACTGAAGCTTTCTTT
>TRBV2|.|TRBJ2-1|.|12
CASSEGYNEQFF
TGTGCCAGCAGTGAAGGGTACAATGAGCAGTTCTTC
>TRBV4-3|.|TRBJ2-2|.|16
CASSRENGDPSGELFF
TGCGCCAGCAGCCGAGAAAATGGAGATCCCTCCGGGGAGCTGTTTTTT
>TRBV10-3|.|TRBJ1-1|TRBD1|13
CAISVPGTGKAFF
TGTGCCATCAGTGTCCCCGGGACAGGGAAAGCTTTCTTT
>TRBV2|once|TRBJ2-7|.|15
CASTLGAGRTYEQYF
TGTGCCAGCACCCTGGGTGCAGGGCGAACCTACGAGCAGTACTTC
>TRBV27|.|TRBJ2-3|.|16
CASTSGIWRGTDTQYF
TGTGCCAGCACCTCGGGGATTTGGCGGGGCACAGATACGCAGTATTTT
>TRBV7-9|.|TRBJ1-1|.|12
CASSYGDTEAFF
TGTGCCAGCAGCTACGGGGATACTGAAGCTTTCTTT
>TRBV7-3|once|TRBJ1-6|TRBD1|16
CASSSQGMGRNSPLHF
TGTGCCAGCAGCTCACAGGGGATGGGTCGGAATTCACCCCTCCACTTT
>TRBV4-3|.|TRBJ2-4|.|14
CASSHDLAKNIQYF
TGCGCCAGCAGCCATGATTTAGCCAAAAACATTCAGTACTTC
>TRBV10-3|.|TRBJ1-6|TRBD1|17
CAISESFVDRGNSPLHF
TGTGCCATCAGTGAGTCCTTTGTCGACAGGGGGAATTCACCCCTCCACTTT
>TRBV2|.|TRBJ1-2|.|14
CASSEVQGARGYTF
TGTGCCAGCAGTGAAGTACAGGGAGCGCGAGGCTACACCTTC